Below, one T cell receptor (beta chain) is given with its context. Its target is not known. The CDR3 is 10 amino acids. The data were taken from a study of shared clonotypes between healthy human individuals. Findings and caveats of the study: Represented diversity (both genetic and exposure-history) was limited by the small number of donors.

Generated by immunoSEQ multiplex PCR, the TCRdb table keeps only in-frame clones and is missing some. Of 650,000 to 800,000 clones in the sample, 72% are singletons; the top ten hold around 1.7%. The receptor was isolated from a woman aged 25 to 39 in good health. Sequencing was done on a sample of memory CD4+ T cells sorted from blood. Noted subset: CD45RA-negative fraction. The chain employs TRBV21-1 and TRBJ2-7; the table calls TRBD2, which could not be checked here. TRBV21-1 is given as a pseudogene. CDR3 sequence reads: CARPGDEQYF. The CDR3 nucleotides read TGTGCCAGGCCGGGTGACGAGCAGTACTTC.